The 32 T cell receptor beta chains given below trace back to one sample, sequenced in a study of blood T cells in healthy people across ages. Primers used in a second PCR of roughly 6 to 11 cycles were a sample-barcoded 5' primer and a J-beta primer mix. TCRdb fed the 5' RACE reads into MiXCR, producing one record per CDR3 protein. Here the sample spans hundreds of thousands of distinct CDR3 sequences, approximately 50% being singletons. The sample consisted of blood. The receptors stem from a man in his 60s in good health.

The CDR3 reads CASSYLGAHNEKLFF. DNA of the CDR3: TGTGCCAGCAGTTACCTCGGGGCCCATAATGAAAAACTGTTTTTT. This sequence joins TRBV6-5 and TRBJ1-4; D might be TRBD1 (5 bases). This CDR3 region has 15 residues. Trimming left V 2 bases short and J 4 bases short, with 11 bases between. The germline V gene has CDR1 MNHEY and CDR2 SVGAGI.

This clonotype has only a few counts. The chain recombines TRBV24-1 with TRBJ2-3; TRBD1 matches 7 bases. Losses at the gene ends were 2 bases for V and 4 bases for J; bases not matched to a gene: 5. Germline V gene sequence: CDR1 KGHDR, CDR2 SFDVKD. This CDR3 is built from 15 residues. CDR3 residues: CATSDSTDRADTQYF. The DNA of the CDR3 is TGTGCCACCAGTGATTCAACCGACAGGGCAGATACGCAGTATTTT.

The chain employs TRBV7-9 and TRBJ2-1; D not resolved. The germline CDR1 and CDR2 sequences are SEHNR and FQNEAQ (reference sequence). The CDR3 length is 13 residues. CDR3 sequence (DNA): TGTGCTGAGCCCGGGCCCCTCGTGGATGAGCAGTTCTTC. Translation: CAEPGPLVDEQFF.

The rearrangement uses TRBV6-2 or TRBV6-3 and TRBJ2-1; D is undetermined. Trimming cost V 1 base and J 3 bases, with 10 bases left between them. This CDR3 contains 15 residues. The germline gives CDR1 MNHEY, CDR2 SVGEGT. The CDR3 protein is CASSYLETVYNEQFF. CDR3 nucleotide sequence: TGTGCCAGCAGTTACTTGGAGACCGTCTACAATGAGCAGTTCTTC.

The rearrangement links TRBV29-1 to TRBJ1-1; perhaps TRBD1 as D (6 bases). Germline CDR1 and CDR2: SQVTM and ANQGSEA. The CDR3 is 14 amino acids. V lost 4 bases, J lost 0 bases, and 12 bases lay in between. The CDR3 region has the DNA TGCAGCGTTGCCAAAACAGGGTTGAACACTGAAGCTTTCTTT. Translating it yields CSVAKTGLNTEAFF.

This rearrangement joins TRBV20-1 to TRBJ2-7, with TRBD2 matching over 13 bases. The J segment lost 3 bases and the V segment lost 5 bases, leaving 7 bases of the junction unmatched. The CDR3 covers 15 residues. From germline, CDR1 is DFQATT and CDR2 SNEGSKA (reference sequence). The CDR3 protein is CSARLAGGLNYEQYF. As DNA, the CDR3 is TGCAGTGCTCGACTAGCGGGGGGTCTAAACTACGAGCAGTACTTC.

The rearrangement joins TRBV9 to TRBJ2-5, with 9 bases that match TRBD2. This CDR3 contains 17 residues. V shed 0 bases and J 1 base; nucleotides not matched to a gene: 7. Germline V lookup: CDR1 SGDLS, CDR2 YYNGEE. DNA for the CDR3: TGTGCCAGCAGCGTAGGGGCTAGCGGGGACATCCAAGAGACCCAGTACTTC. It specifies CASSVGASGDIQETQYF.

The chain couples TRBV28 to TRBJ1-2, with a tentative D call TRBD1 (5 bases). The germline CDR1 and CDR2 sequences are MDHEN and SYDVKM. Trimming pared 10 bases from V and 5 bases from J, leaving 20 bases between. The CDR3 contains 14 residues. CDR3 coding DNA: TGTGCCACCACAGATCGGGCAGGGAGGTATGGCTACACCTTC. Translated: CATTDRAGRYGYTF.

V usage is TRBV29-1 and J usage is TRBJ2-4, with 10 bases that match TRBD1. CDR3 length: 13 residues. The germline gives CDR1 SQVTM, CDR2 ANQGSEA. With 6 bases clipped from V and 4 bases from J, the junction kept 3 bases outside the gene matches. The CDR3, as DNA: TGCAGCGTCAGACAGGGGGCGAAAAACATTCAGTACTTC. It encodes CSVRQGAKNIQYF.

The rearrangement uses TRBV4-2 and TRBJ2-3, with 10 bases matching TRBD2. With V trimmed by 1 base and J by 6 bases, 4 bases remained unmatched. Germline lookup yields CDR1 LGHNA and CDR2 YNFKEQ. The CDR3 covers 15 residues. The DNA for the CDR3 is TGTGCCAGCAGCCAAGGGCTAGCGGGGGACGATACGCAGTATTTT. Translation gives CASSQGLAGDDTQYF.

This clonotype appeared a few times. The gene calls are TRBV20-1 and TRBJ1-2; TRBD1 agrees at 10 bases. This CDR3 comprises 17 residues. Germline V gene sequence: CDR1 DFQATT, CDR2 SNEGSKA (reference sequence). V shed 6 bases and J 3 bases; nucleotides not matched to a gene: 16. CDR3 loop: CSADLDRGLSKDYGYTF. For the CDR3, the DNA is TGCAGTGCCGACCTTGACAGGGGGCTCAGTAAGGACTATGGCTACACCTTC.

This clonotype is a singleton in its sample. The chain carries TRBV9 and TRBJ1-2; TRBD1 aligns across 9 bases. Germline V CDR1 and CDR2: SGDLS, YYNGEE. With V trimmed by 4 bases and J by 1 base, 14 bases remained unmatched. The CDR3 spans 18 residues. The CDR3: CASSPRPTGGTLNYGYTF. CDR3 DNA sequence: TGTGCCAGCAGCCCCCGCCCGACAGGGGGGACGCTTAACTATGGCTACACCTTC. Combining the CDR3 with reference TRBV9 and TRBJ1-2 gives the whole variable domain DSGVTQTPKHLITATGQRVTLRCSPRSGDLSVYWYQQSLDQGLQFLIQYYNGEERAKGNILERFSAQQFPDLHSELNLSSLELGDSALYFCASSPRPTGGTLNYGYTFGSGTRLTVV.

CDR3 loop: CASSQGLSNEKLFF. Here the CDR3 DNA reads TGTGCCAGCAGCCAAGGGCTGTCTAATGAAAAACTGTTTTTT. V gene TRBV9 combines with J gene TRBJ1-4, with D unclear. V was pared by 4 bases and J by 3 bases, with 10 bases between. Germline lookup yields CDR1 SGDLS and CDR2 YYNGEE. This CDR3 region has 14 residues.

V and J are TRBV5-6 and TRBJ2-5, with TRBD2 matching 7 bases. The germline CDR1 and CDR2 sequences are SGHDT and YYEEEE. This CDR3 comprises 16 residues. V lost 1 base to trimming and J lost 11 bases; unmatched junction nucleotides: 17. CDR3 nucleotides: TGTGCCAGCAGCTTGTTGGCGGGGGTCCCCGGGGATGAGCAGTACTTC. It encodes CASSLLAGVPGDEQYF.

This chain joins TRBV7-2 and TRBJ2-7, with D perhaps assigned TRBD1 or TRBD2 (5 bases each). This CDR3 comprises 15 residues. Germline V gene sequence: CDR1 SGHTA, CDR2 FQGNSA. The germline V and J ends were trimmed by 3 bases and 2 bases, with 14 bases remaining between them. As DNA, the CDR3 is TGTGCCAGCAGCTTCGCAGGGAGAGAGGCCTACGAGCAGTACTTC. This sequence encodes CASSFAGREAYEQYF.

This chain connects TRBV20-1 to TRBJ1-2; D may be TRBD1 (5 bases). The CDR3 loop spans 14 amino acids. The germline V gene encodes CDR1 DFQATT and CDR2 SNEGSKA (reference sequence). Trimming pared 4 bases from V and 7 bases from J, leaving 19 bases between. The CDR3, as DNA: TGCAGTGCTACTCCTTCTGGGGCAGCCTCTGGCTACACCTTC. Its translation: CSATPSGAASGYTF.

The chain is built from TRBV3-1 and TRBJ1-2, with 8 bases matching TRBD1. CDR1 and CDR2 from the germline V gene are LGHDT and YNNKEL (reference sequence). V shed 5 bases, J shed 8 bases, and the junction held 25 bases outside the gene matches. The CDR3 length is 19 residues. Written as DNA, the CDR3 is TGTGCCAGCAGCTTGGCGACAGGGGCGAACACTGAAGCTTTCTTGGGCTACACCTTC. It codes for CASSLATGANTEAFLGYTF.

This clonotype has only a few counts. J is TRBJ1-1 and V is TRBV6-5, with 7 bases lining up with TRBD1. The length of the CDR3 is 15 residues. V dropped 7 bases and J dropped 3; count of bases not matched to a gene: 11. CDR1 is MNHEY and CDR2 is SVGAGI in the germline V gene. The CDR3 protein is CASTTTGAGDTEAFF. The CDR3 nucleotides read TGTGCCAGCACCACAACAGGGGCGGGAGACACTGAAGCTTTCTTT.

This clonotype turned up a few times. The rearrangement joins TRBV29-1 to TRBJ2-7; weak D call: TRBD1 (6 bases). The CDR3 runs 11 residues. Germline V gives CDR1 SQVTM, CDR2 ANQGSEA. V gave up 6 bases and J gave up 0 bases, with 6 bases separating them. The CDR3 loop is CSVDSSYEQYF. CDR3 nucleotide sequence: TGCAGCGTGGACAGCTCCTACGAGCAGTACTTC.

This chain uses TRBV29-1 with TRBJ2-7; D gene uncertain. The V and J ends lost 3 bases and 3 bases respectively, with 6 bases between them. This CDR3 has 11 amino acids. Germline V gene sequence: CDR1 SQVTM, CDR2 ANQGSEA. This chain's CDR3 is CSVDSGYEQYF. CDR3 bases: TGCAGCGTTGACTCAGGCTACGAGCAGTACTTC.

The chain couples TRBV20-1 to TRBJ2-5; 14 bases map to TRBD2. The J call could be wrong; TRBJ2-7 is a better fit for the DNA end. The germline gives CDR1 DFQATT, CDR2 SNEGSKA (reference sequence). This CDR3 comprises 15 residues. The CDR3 sequence: CSASRLAGGWDEQYF. DNA for the CDR3: TGCAGTGCTAGTAGACTAGCGGGGGGGTGGGACGAGCAGTACTTC.

This clonotype was recorded once. One end of the junction does not line up with germline, which may come from a read error. This sequence joins TRBV12-3 or TRBV12-4 and TRBJ2-1; 7 positions agree with TRBD1. This CDR3 has 17 residues. CDR3 nucleotides: TGTGCCAGCAGTTCCCTCGAGAAGGGGGCTTGGGACAATGAGCAGTTTTTC. Protein product: CASSSLEKGAWDNEQFF.

The rearrangement uses TRBV20-1 and TRBJ2-1; 10 positions match TRBD2. The closer fit of TRBJ2-7 to the DNA end suggests the J call may be wrong. CDR3 length equals 15 residues. From germline, CDR1 is DFQATT and CDR2 SNEGSKA (reference sequence). CDR3 in amino acids: CSASELAGLYNEQYF. CDR3 in DNA: TGCAGTGCTAGTGAACTAGCGGGGCTTTACAATGAGCAGTACTTC.

This clonotype occurred many times. This chain links TRBV20-1 with TRBJ1-2; 10 bases agree with TRBD1. This CDR3 is built from 13 residues. CDR1 DFQATT and CDR2 SNEGSKA come from the germline V gene (reference sequence). With 6 bases clipped from V and 4 bases from J, the junction kept 5 bases outside the gene matches. This CDR3 is CSAGDRGTYGYTF. CDR3 nucleotides: TGCAGTGCCGGGGACAGGGGTACCTATGGCTACACCTTC.

The genes are TRBV5-1 and TRBJ2-2; 7 bases agree with TRBD1. V lost 4 bases to trimming and J lost 5 bases; unmatched junction nucleotides: 8. The CDR3 extends over 15 amino acids. The V gene's germline CDR1 is SGHRS and CDR2 YFSETQ. Written as DNA, the CDR3 is TGCGCCAGCAGCCCAGAGGGGGCGGCGACCGGGGAGCTGTTTTTT. Its translation is CASSPEGAATGELFF.

The chain has TRBV4-2 and TRBJ2-1; D possibly uses TRBD1 or TRBD2 (5 bases each). Per the germline V gene, CDR1 is LGHNA and CDR2 is YNFKEQ. This CDR3 is built from 16 residues. V was clipped by 4 bases and J by 0 bases, with 13 bases between them. CDR3 residues: CASSPLGVSSYNEQFF. CDR3 in DNA: TGTGCCAGCAGCCCCCTGGGGGTCAGCTCCTACAATGAGCAGTTCTTC.

This rearrangement joins TRBV6-4 to TRBJ2-4, with D unresolved. Germline CDR1 reads MRHNA; CDR2 reads SNTAGT. V lost 10 bases and J lost 0, with 19 bases in between. This CDR3 is built from 16 residues. The CDR3 DNA reads TGTGCCAAACGCCGCTTAGGACGAATAGCCAAAAACATTCAGTACTTC. It codes for CAKRRLGRIAKNIQYF.

The rearrangement uses TRBV5-1 and TRBJ2-3; D is possibly TRBD1 (5 bases). V lost 1 base and J 4 bases, leaving 13 bases between the germline ends. CDR1 and CDR2 from the germline V gene are SGHRS and YFSETQ. CDR3 length: 15 amino acids. Here the CDR3 DNA reads TGCGCCAGCAGCTTGTTGGGGCACGGGTCAGATACGCAGTATTTT. Protein: CASSLLGHGSDTQYF.

This clonotype has a count of ten or more. The chain combines TRBV5-1 with TRBJ2-5; D unresolved. The CDR3 totals 15 residues. The V gene lost 0 bases and the J gene lost 5 bases, with 14 bases spanning the gap. The germline V gene has CDR1 SGHRS and CDR2 YFSETQ. CDR3 coding DNA: TGCGCCAGCAGCTTGGAATTCACATTCAAGGAGACCCAGTACTTC. This codes for CASSLEFTFKETQYF.

The chain joins TRBV5-1 to TRBJ2-7, with 7 bases identical to TRBD1. The trim removed 3 bases at V and 4 bases at J, leaving 4 bases unmatched. Germline V gene sequence: CDR1 SGHRS, CDR2 YFSETQ. The CDR3 has 13 amino acids. The CDR3 region is CASSYRGRYEQYF. The DNA for the CDR3 is TGCGCCAGCAGCTACAGGGGACGATACGAGCAGTACTTC. Using reference TRBV5-1 and TRBJ2-7 for the parts outside the CDR3, the full variable domain is KAGVTQTPRYLIKTRGQQVTLSCSPISGHRSVSWYQQTPGQGLQFLFEYFSETQRNKGNFPGRFSGRQFSNSRSEMNVSTLELGDSALYLCASSYRGRYEQYFGPGTRLTVT.

The chain carries TRBV5-1 and TRBJ2-5; the D gene is possibly TRBD2 (5 bases). Deletions cut 0 bases from V and 3 bases from J, with 9 bases between. Germline V gene data show CDR1 as SGHRS and CDR2 as YFSETQ. CDR3 length: 14 amino acids. The DNA for the CDR3 is TGCGCCAGCAGCTTGGGGATCGGGGAAGAGACCCAGTACTTC. Residues: CASSLGIGEETQYF.

V and J are TRBV6-2 or TRBV6-3 and TRBJ2-7, with D perhaps matching TRBD2 (6 bases). Germline CDR1 and CDR2: MNHEY and SVGEGT. This CDR3 contains 20 residues. Trimming removed 0 bases at V and 7 bases at J, with 31 bases between. As DNA, the CDR3 is TGTGCCAGCAGTTACTCGGTGGGAAAGGGAGGAGATTGGATCTTGGGGGAGCAGTACTTC. This sequence encodes CASSYSVGKGGDWILGEQYF.